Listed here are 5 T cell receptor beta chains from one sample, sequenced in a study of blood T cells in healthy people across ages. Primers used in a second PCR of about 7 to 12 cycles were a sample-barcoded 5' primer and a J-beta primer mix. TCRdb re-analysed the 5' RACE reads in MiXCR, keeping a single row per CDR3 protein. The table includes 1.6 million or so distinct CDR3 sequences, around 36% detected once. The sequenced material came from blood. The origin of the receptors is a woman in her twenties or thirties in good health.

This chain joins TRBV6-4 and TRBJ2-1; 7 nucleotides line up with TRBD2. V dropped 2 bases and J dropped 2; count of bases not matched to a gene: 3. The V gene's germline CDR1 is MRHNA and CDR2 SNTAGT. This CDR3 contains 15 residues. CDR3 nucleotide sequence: TGTGCCAGCAGTGACGGCGGGAGAACCTACAATGAGCAGTTCTTC. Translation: CASSDGGRTYNEQFF.

CDR3 DNA: TGTGCCAGCCTAAAGGGGGTAAAACTGTTTTTT. It is translated as CASLKGVKLFF. The V call is TRBV27, the J call TRBJ1-4; tentatively, D is TRBD1 (6 bases). Germline V gives CDR1 MNHEY, CDR2 SMNVEV (reference sequence). The V end lost 8 bases, the J end lost 10 bases, and 11 bases lay between the germline ends. The CDR3 has 11 residues.

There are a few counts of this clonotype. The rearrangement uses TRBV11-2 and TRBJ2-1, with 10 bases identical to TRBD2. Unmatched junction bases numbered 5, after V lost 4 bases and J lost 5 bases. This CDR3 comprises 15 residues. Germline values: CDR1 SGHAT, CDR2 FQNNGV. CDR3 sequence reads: CASSSVAGGHNEQFF. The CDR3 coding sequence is TGTGCCAGCAGCTCCGTAGCGGGGGGACACAATGAGCAGTTCTTC. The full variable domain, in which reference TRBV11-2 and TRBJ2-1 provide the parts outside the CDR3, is EAGVAQSPRYKIIEKRQSVAFWCNPISGHATLYWYQQILGQGPKLLIQFQNNGVVDDSQLPKDRFSAERLKGVDSTLKIQPAKLEDSAVYLCASSSVAGGHNEQFFGPGTRLTVL.

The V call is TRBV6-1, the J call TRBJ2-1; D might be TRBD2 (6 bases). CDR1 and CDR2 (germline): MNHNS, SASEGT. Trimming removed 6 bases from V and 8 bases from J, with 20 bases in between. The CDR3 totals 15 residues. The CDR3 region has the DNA TGTGCCAGCAGGGGTGAGAGACTAGGTATCTATGAGCAGTTCTTC. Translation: CASRGERLGIYEQFF.

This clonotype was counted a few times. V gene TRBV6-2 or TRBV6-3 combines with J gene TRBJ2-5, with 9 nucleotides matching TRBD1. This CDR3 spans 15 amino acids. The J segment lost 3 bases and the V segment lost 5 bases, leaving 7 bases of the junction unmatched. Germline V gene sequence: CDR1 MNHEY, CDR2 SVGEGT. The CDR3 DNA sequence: TGTGCCAGCAGTAACCTCGGGACAGGGAAAGAGACCCAGTACTTC. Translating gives CASSNLGTGKETQYF.